The clone carrying this T cell receptor beta chain turned up a few times. What it binds is unknown. The length of the CDR3 is 13 residues. Trimming removed 2 bases at V and 6 bases at J, with 10 bases between. The record originates from a study of T cell repertoires in cytomegalovirus infection. Study at large: The authors relied on CMV epitopes, both recently identified HLA-C-restricted and well-studied HLA-B-restricted. Public TCR beta signatures provided an indication of both CMV infection and a matching HLA type.

Broader study findings: HLA-C-restricted TCR beta clonotypes specific for CMV led the ex vivo response. Summed frequency of shared TCR beta families picked out CMV carriers who also had the relevant HLA.

TCRdb re-called the reads through MiXCR, storing one row per CDR3 protein. The sample contains 650,000 to 850,000 distinct CDR3 sequences, about 28% of which appear only once. This TCR was sampled from a human donor in good health (CMV status not recorded). Some clones in this sample may be carry-over from other donors' samples. The chain couples TRBV12-3 or TRBV12-4 to TRBJ1-1, with D possibly matching TRBD1 (5 bases). Sequencing used cultured CD8+ T cells from PBMCs, obtained from culture after CMV antigen stimulation. The CDR3, as DNA: TGTGCCAGCAGTTTAAGGGGTTTCGCTGAAGCTTTCTTT. This encodes CASSLRGFAEAFF.